The source of this T cell receptor (beta chain) is a study of stem cell transplantation in POMP-related autoinflammatory disease. Study as a whole: CD8+ T cells were low and CD4+ cells naive-skewed before transplant.

With regard to this clone: Its specificity is not known.

Overall study results and limits: Across all analyzed T-cell subsets, patients with PRAID tended toward reduced diversity and increased clonality. Fewer unique TRB V-J gene pairings were identified in patients with PRAID.

This table comes from immunoSEQ multiplex PCR, and its TCRdb copy is limited to in-frame clones, with some not included. This table holds more than 20,000 clones, around 83% found once. With V trimmed by 4 bases and J by 8 bases, 4 bases remained unmatched. Germline CDR1 is ENHRY and CDR2 is SYGVKD. CDR3 size: 14 residues. This specimen consisted of CD4+ T cells from PBMCs, obtained before stem cell transplantation. The rearrangement uses TRBV10-3 and TRBJ2-1; 11 bases are shared with TRBD2. The clonotype comes from a human donor with POMP-related autoinflammation and immune dysregulation (PRAID). The CDR3 is CAISAGTSGHEQFF. The CDR3, as DNA: TGTGCCATCAGTGCAGGGACTAGCGGACATGAGCAGTTCTTC.